This T cell receptor (beta chain) derives from a study of blood T cells in healthy people across ages. General study findings and limits: Calculation of diversity from one million T cells yielded estimates considered to be underestimates.

Using a J-beta primer mix together with a sample-barcoded 5' primer, a second PCR was run for about 6 to 12 cycles. Through a template-switch adaptor with 12 random nucleotides, each cDNA molecule received a tag. TCRdb analysed the 5' RACE reads with MiXCR anew, one entry per CDR3 protein. The sample has hundreds of thousands of distinct CDR3 sequences, around 52% seen once. With respect to this clonotype: The antigen remains undetermined.

There were at least 5 micrograms of total RNA extracted from every sample. Germline values: CDR1 WNHNN, CDR2 SYGVQD (reference sequence). The length of the CDR3 is 13 residues. The V gene end was trimmed by 0 bases and the J gene end by 11 bases; junction bases not matched to a gene: 4. V is TRBV10-1 and J is TRBJ2-1; the match to TRBD1 covers 7 bases. The receptor was isolated from a woman of 80 years or more in good health. The specimen was blood. The CDR3 DNA reads as TGCGCCAGCAGTGAGTCCGGGACAGCCAAGCAGTTCTTC. Protein product: CASSESGTAKQFF.